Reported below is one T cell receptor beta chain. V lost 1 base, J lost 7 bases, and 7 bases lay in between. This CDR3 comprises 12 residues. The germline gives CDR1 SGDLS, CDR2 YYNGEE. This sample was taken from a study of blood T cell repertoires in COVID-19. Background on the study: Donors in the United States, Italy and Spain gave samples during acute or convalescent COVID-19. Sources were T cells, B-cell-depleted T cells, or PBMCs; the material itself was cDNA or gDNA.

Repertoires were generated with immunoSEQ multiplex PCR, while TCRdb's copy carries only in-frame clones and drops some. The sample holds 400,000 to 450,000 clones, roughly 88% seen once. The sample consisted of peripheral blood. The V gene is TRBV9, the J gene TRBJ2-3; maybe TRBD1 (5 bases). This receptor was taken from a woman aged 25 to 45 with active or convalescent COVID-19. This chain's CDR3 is CASSVQGYTQYF. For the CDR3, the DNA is TGTGCCAGCAGCGTACAGGGCTATACGCAGTATTTT.